Listed below are T cell receptor beta chains from one sample, sequenced in a study of beta chain features in type 1 diabetes. The protocol was immunoSEQ multiplex PCR, while the TCRdb copy is restricted to in-frame clones and leaves out a portion. The sample holds more than 85,000 clones, around 40% seen once. Source material: stem cell memory CD4+ T cells from blood. The receptors come from a woman younger than 30 in good health. CDR3s include the opening cysteine and the closing phenylalanine or tryptophan. D genes are given only for firm matches. The size field is filled for only some rows; it gives once, few, many or a size class.

. | TRBJ2-7 | TRBV28 | few | CASSLRQLGQSYEQYF | TGTGCCAGCAGTCTTAGGCAATTAGGACAGTCCTACGAGCAGTACTTC
TRBD1 | TRBJ1-5 | TRBV4-1 | . | CASSQAAGTVAYQPQHF | TGCGCCAGCAGCCAGGCCGCGGGGACAGTCGCGTATCAGCCCCAGCATTTT
TRBD1 | TRBJ1-1 | TRBV5-1 | . | CASSSTGPGTEAFF | TGCGCCAGCAGCTCGACAGGGCCAGGGACTGAAGCTTTCTTT
. | TRBJ1-5 | TRBV5-1 | . | CASSLYSNQPQHF | TGCGCCAGCAGCCTCTATAGCAATCAGCCCCAGCATTTT
TRBD2 | TRBJ2-1 | TRBV14 | . | CASSHLAGGAYNEQFF | TGTGCCAGCAGCCACTTAGCGGGAGGTGCCTACAATGAGCAGTTCTTC
. | TRBJ1-2 | TRBV19 | . | CASSINRDGYTF | TGTGCCAGTAGTATTAATCGCGATGGCTACACCTTC
TRBD1 | TRBJ1-2 | TRBV5-1 | few | CASSASSWDSTNYGYTF | TGCGCCAGCAGCGCTTCTTCCTGGGACAGTACTAACTATGGCTACACCTTC
TRBD1 | TRBJ2-7 | TRBV27 | . | CASSPGRGISYEQYF | TGTGCCAGCAGCCCCGGCAGGGGGATCTCCTACGAGCAGTACTTC
TRBD1 | TRBJ2-3 | TRBV7-3 | few | CASSPQGTVRADTQYF | TGTGCCAGCAGCCCTCAGGGGACAGTGAGAGCAGATACGCAGTATTTT
TRBD1 | TRBJ1-1 | TRBV10-3 | few | CAIRAQGASLEAFF | TGTGCCATCAGGGCCCAGGGGGCGTCGCTTGAAGCTTTCTTT
TRBD2 | TRBJ2-5 | TRBV18 | few | CASSPPKLAGVETQYF | TGTGCCAGCTCACCACCGAAACTAGCGGGAGTGGAGACCCAGTACTTC
. | TRBJ2-3 | TRBV7-2 | . | CASSGPFLASTDTQYF | TGTGCCAGCAGCGGGCCATTTCTGGCTAGCACAGATACGCAGTATTTT
TRBD2 | TRBJ2-1 | TRBV14 | . | CASSQSLADPSSYNEQFF | TGTGCCAGCAGCCAATCTCTAGCGGACCCCTCCTCCTACAATGAGCAGTTCTTC
TRBD1 | TRBJ2-1 | TRBV15 | few | CATSARGDRGFDEQFF | TGTGCCACCAGCGCCCGAGGGGACAGGGGTTTCGATGAGCAGTTCTTC
. | TRBJ2-7 | TRBV29-1 | . | CSVGPLQGNYEQYF | TGCAGCGTTGGCCCCCTACAGGGAAATTACGAGCAGTACTTC
. | TRBJ2-3 | TRBV27 | . | CASSLLQGSPTMGF | TGTGCCAGCAGTTTACTCCAGGGCTCCCCTACTATGGGTTTT
TRBD2 | TRBJ2-1 | TRBV9 | . | CASSGPPSGLVYNEQFF | TGTGCCAGCAGCGGGCCCCCCTCGGGACTAGTTTACAATGAGCAGTTCTTC
TRBD1 | TRBJ1-1 | TRBV10-3 | few | CAISRQGNTEAFF | TGTGCCATCAGTCGACAGGGGAACACTGAAGCTTTCTTT
. | TRBJ2-7 | TRBV12-2 | few | CASRLAPREGAPPEQYF | TGTGCAAGTCGCTTAGCTCCAAGGGAAGGGGCGCCTCCCGAGCAGTACTTC
TRBD1 | TRBJ2-3 | TRBV7-9 | . | CASSLIPGQGTDTQYF | TGTGCCAGCAGCCTGATCCCCGGACAGGGAACAGATACGCAGTATTTT
. | TRBJ1-2 | TRBV11-2 | few | CASTRGGSRYGYTF | TGTGCCAGCACCCGGGGGGGGAGCCGATATGGCTACACCTTC
TRBD1 | TRBJ1-3 | TRBV2 | . | CASRPDRAGNTIYF | TGTGCCAGCAGACCCGACAGGGCTGGAAACACCATATATTTT
. | TRBJ2-2 | TRBV27 | few | CASSYSGMVNTGELFF | TGTGCCAGCAGTTATAGCGGAATGGTGAACACCGGGGAGCTGTTTTTT
TRBD2 | TRBJ2-7 | TRBV18 | . | CASSLESGRADEQYF | TGTGCCAGCTCACTCGAGAGCGGGAGGGCCGACGAGCAGTACTTC
. | TRBJ2-1 | TRBV2 | few | CAINRANEQFF | TGTGCCATCAACAGGGCGAATGAGCAGTTCTTC
TRBD2 | TRBJ2-7 | TRBV28 | few | CASTTGGVSSYEQYF | TGTGCCAGCACCACCGGGGGGGTATCTTCCTACGAGCAGTACTTC
TRBD1 | TRBJ2-7 | TRBV5-1 | . | CASSLGGQADYEQYF | TGCGCCAGCAGCTTGGGGGGACAGGCCGACTACGAGCAGTACTTC
TRBD2 | TRBJ2-1 | TRBV19 | . | CASSTLGLGLNEQFF | TGTGCCAGTAGTACCCTTGGACTAGGTCTCAATGAGCAGTTCTTC
TRBD1 | TRBJ1-2 | TRBV27 | few | CASSWDRLGGYTF | TGTGCCAGCAGTTGGGACAGGTTGGGAGGCTACACCTTC
TRBD1 | TRBJ1-1 | TRBV29-1 | . | CSGQGNTEAFF | TGCAGCGGACAGGGGAACACTGAAGCTTTCTTT
TRBD1 | TRBJ1-2 | TRBV7-9 | . | CASSFGDRLLLNYGYTF | TGTGCCAGCAGCTTCGGGGACAGGCTCCTTCTTAACTATGGCTACACCTTC